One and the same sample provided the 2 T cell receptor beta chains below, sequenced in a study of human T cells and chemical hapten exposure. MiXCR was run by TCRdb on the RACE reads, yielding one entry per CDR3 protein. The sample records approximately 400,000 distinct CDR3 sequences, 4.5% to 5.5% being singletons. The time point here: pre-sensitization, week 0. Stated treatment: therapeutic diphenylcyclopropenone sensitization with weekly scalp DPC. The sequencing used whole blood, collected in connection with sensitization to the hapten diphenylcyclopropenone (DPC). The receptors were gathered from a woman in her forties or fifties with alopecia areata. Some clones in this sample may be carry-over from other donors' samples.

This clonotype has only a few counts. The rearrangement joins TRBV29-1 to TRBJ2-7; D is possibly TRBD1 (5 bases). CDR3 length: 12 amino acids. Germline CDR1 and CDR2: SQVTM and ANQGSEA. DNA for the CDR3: TGCAGTAAGGACCTCCAGGGATACGAGCAGTACTTC. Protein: CSKDLQGYEQYF.

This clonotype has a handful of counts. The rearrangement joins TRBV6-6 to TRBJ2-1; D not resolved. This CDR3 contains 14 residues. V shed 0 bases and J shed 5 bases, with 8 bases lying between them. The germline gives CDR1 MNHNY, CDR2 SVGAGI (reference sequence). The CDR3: CASSYSGRNNEQFF. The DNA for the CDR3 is TGTGCCAGCAGTTACTCTGGCCGAAACAATGAGCAGTTCTTC.